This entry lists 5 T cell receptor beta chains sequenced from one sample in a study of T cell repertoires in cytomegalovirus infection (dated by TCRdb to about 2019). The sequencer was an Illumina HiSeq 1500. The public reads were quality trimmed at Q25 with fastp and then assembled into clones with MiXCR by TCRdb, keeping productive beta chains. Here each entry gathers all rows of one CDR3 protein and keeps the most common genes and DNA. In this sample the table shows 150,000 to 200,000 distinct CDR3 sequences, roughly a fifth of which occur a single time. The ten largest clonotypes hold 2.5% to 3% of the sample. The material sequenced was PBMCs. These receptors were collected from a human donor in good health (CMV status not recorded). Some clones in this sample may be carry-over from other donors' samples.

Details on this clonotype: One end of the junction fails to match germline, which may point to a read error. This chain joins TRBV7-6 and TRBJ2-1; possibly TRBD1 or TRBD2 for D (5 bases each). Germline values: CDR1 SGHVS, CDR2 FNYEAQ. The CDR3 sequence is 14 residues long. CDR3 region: CASSDRDLYNEQLF. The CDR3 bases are TGTGCCAGCAGCGACCGGGACCTTTACAATGAGCAGTTATTC.

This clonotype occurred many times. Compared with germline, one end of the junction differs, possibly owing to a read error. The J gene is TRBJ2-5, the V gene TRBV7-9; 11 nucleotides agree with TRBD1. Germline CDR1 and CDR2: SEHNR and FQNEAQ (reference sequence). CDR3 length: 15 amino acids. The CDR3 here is CASSLPDRGPYQGDF. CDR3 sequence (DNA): TGTGCCAGCAGCTTACCGGACAGGGGGCCTTACCAAGGGGACTTC.

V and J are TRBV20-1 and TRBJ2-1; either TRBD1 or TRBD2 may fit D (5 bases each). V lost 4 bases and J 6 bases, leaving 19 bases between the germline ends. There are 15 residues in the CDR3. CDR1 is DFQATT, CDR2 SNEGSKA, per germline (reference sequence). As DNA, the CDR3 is TGCAGTGCTATAGATGCCGGGACCCCGGGCAATGAGCAGTTCTTC. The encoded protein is CSAIDAGTPGNEQFF.

CDR3 residues: CASSTGTLLVNTEAFF. The DNA of the CDR3 is TGTGCCAGCAGTACAGGGACCCTCCTGGTGAACACTGAAGCTTTCTTT. V is TRBV28 and J is TRBJ1-1; TRBD1 might be the D (6 bases). Germline V gene sequence: CDR1 MDHEN, CDR2 SYDVKM. This CDR3 region has 16 residues. The germline V and J ends were trimmed by 5 bases and 0 bases, with 16 bases remaining between them. Supplemented by reference TRBV28 and TRBJ1-1, the full variable domain reads DVKVTQSSRYLVKRTGEKVFLECVQDMDHENMFWYRQDPGLGLRLIYFSYDVKMKEKGDIPEGYSVSREKKERFSLILESASTNQTSMYLCASSTGTLLVNTEAFFGQGTRLTVV.

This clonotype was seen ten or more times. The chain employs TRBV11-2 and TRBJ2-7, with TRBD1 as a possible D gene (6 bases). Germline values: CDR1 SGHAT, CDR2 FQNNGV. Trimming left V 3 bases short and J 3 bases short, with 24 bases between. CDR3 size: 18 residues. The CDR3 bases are TGTGCCAGCAGCTTCCGACGGACAGAATCAAAGGCTTTCTACGAGCAGTACTTC. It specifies CASSFRRTESKAFYEQYF.